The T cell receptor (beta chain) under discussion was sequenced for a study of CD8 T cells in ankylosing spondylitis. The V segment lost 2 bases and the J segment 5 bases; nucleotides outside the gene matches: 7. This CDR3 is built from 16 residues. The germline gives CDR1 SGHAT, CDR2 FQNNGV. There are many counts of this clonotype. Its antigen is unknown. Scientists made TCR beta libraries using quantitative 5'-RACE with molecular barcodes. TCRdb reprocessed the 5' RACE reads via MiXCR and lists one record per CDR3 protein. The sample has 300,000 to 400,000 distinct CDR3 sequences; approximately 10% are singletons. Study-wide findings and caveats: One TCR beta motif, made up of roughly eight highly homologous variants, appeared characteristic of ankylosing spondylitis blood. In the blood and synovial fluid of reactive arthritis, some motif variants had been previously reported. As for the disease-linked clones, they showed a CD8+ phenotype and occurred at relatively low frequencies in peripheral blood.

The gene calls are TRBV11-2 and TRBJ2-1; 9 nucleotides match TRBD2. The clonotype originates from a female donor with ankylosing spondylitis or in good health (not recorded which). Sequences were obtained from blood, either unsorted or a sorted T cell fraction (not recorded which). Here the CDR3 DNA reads TGTGCCAGCAGCTTACAACTAGCGGGTCTGAACAATGAGCAGTTCTTC. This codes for CASSLQLAGLNNEQFF.